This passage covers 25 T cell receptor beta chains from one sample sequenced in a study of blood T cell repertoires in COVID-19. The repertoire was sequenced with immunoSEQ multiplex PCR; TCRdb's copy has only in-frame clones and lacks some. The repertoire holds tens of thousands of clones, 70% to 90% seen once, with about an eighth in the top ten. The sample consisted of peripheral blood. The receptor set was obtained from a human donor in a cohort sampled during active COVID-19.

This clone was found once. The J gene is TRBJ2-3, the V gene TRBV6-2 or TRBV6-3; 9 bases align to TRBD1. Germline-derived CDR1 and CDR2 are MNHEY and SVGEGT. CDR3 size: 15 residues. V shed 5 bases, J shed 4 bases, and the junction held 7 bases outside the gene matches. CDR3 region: CASSAGTGIADTQYF. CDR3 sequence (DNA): TGTGCCAGCAGTGCCGGGACAGGGATTGCAGATACGCAGTATTTT.

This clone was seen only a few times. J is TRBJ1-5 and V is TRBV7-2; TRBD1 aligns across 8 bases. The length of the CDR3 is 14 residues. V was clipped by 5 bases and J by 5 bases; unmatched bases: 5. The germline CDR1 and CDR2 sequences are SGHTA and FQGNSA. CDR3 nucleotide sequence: TGTGCCAGCAGCCTGGACAGGGCCCATCAGCCCCAGCATTTT. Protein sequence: CASSLDRAHQPQHF.

The CDR3 loop is CASSDRGLSSNTGELFF. As DNA, the CDR3 is TGTGCCAGCAGTGACAGGGGACTATCCTCGAACACCGGGGAGCTGTTTTTT. The rearrangement uses TRBV6-1 and TRBJ2-2, with a possible D match to TRBD2 (7 bases). The germline gives CDR1 MNHNS, CDR2 SASEGT. Trimming cost V 3 bases and J 0 bases, with 14 bases left between them. CDR3 length: 17 amino acids.

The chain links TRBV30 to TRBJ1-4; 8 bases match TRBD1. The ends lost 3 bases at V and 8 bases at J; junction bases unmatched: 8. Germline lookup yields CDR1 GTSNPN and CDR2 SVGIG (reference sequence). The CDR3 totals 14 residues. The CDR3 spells CAWRKDRGREKLFF. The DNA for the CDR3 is TGTGCCTGGAGAAAAGACAGGGGCCGGGAAAAACTGTTTTTT.

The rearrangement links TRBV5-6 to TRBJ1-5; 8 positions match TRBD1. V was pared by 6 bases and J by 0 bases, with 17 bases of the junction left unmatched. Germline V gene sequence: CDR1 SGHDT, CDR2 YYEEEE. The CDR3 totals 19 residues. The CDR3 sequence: CASTGQAHFPAYSNQPQHF. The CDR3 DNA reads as TGTGCCAGCACGGGACAGGCCCACTTCCCGGCCTATAGCAATCAGCCCCAGCATTTT.

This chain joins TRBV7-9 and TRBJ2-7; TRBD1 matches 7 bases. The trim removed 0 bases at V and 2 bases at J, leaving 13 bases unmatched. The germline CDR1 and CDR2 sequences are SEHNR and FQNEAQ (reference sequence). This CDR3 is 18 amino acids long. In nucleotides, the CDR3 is TGTGCCAGCAGCTTAGCGCTATTAGAGACAGGGAGAACCTACGAGCAGTACTTC. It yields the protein CASSLALLETGRTYEQYF.

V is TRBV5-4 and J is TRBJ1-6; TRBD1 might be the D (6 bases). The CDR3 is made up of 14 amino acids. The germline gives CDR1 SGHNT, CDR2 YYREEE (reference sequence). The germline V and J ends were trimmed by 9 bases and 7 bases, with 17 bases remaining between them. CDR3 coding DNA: TGTGCCACCGCAGGGGTTTTAGAAAATTCACCCCTCCACTTT. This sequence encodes CATAGVLENSPLHF. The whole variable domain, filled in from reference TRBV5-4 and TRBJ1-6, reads ETGVTQSPTHLIKTRGQQVTLRCSSQSGHNTVSWYQQALGQGPQFIFQYYREEENGRGNFPPRFSGLQFPNYSSELNVNALELDDSALYLCATAGVLENSPLHFGNGTRLTVT.

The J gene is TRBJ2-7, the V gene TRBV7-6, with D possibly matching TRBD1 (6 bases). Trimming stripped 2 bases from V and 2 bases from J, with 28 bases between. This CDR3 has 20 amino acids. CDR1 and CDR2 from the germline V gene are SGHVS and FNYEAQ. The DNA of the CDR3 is TGTGCCAGCAGCTTACGACCGACCCGACAGGATCTCGTTATTACCTACGAGCAGTACTTC. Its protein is CASSLRPTRQDLVITYEQYF.

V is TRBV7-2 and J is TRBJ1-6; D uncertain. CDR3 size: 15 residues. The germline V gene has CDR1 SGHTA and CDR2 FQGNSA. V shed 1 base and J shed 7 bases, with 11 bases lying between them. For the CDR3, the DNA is TGTGCCAGCAGCTTAGTTGGGCCGCCGAATTCACCCCTCCACTTT. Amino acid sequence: CASSLVGPPNSPLHF.

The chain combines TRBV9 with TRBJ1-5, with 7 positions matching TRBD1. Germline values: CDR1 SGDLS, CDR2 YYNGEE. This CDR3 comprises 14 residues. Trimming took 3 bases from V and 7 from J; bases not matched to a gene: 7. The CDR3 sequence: CASSGQGLGQPQHF. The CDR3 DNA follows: TGTGCCAGCAGCGGACAGGGCCTAGGGCAGCCCCAGCATTTT.

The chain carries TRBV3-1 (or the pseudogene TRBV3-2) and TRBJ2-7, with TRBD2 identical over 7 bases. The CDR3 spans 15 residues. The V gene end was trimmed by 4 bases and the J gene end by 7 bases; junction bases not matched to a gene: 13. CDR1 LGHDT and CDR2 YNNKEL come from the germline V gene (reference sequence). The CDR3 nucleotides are TGTGCCAGCAGCCCCTCGGGGGGTTCCGGGGGGGAGCAGTACTTC. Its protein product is CASSPSGGSGGEQYF.

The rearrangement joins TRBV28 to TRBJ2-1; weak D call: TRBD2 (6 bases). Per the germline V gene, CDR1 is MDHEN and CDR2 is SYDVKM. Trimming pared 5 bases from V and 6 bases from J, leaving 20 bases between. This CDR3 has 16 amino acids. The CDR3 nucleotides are TGTGCCAGCAGTACGCCTAGCGACCAGGATCGCAATGAGCAGTTCTTC. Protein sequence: CASSTPSDQDRNEQFF.

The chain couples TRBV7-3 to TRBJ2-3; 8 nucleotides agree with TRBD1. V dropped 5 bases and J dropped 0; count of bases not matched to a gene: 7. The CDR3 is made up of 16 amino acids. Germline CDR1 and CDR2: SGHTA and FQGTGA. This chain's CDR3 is CASSLPGTGSTDTQYF. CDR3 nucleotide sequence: TGTGCCAGCAGCCTACCTGGGACAGGTAGCACAGATACGCAGTATTTT. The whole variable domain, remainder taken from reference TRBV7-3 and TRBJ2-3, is GAGVSQTPSNKVTEKGKYVELRCDPISGHTALYWYRQSLGQGPEFLIYFQGTGAADDSGLPNDRFFAVRPEGSVSTLKIQRTERGDSAVYLCASSLPGTGSTDTQYFGPGTRLTVL.

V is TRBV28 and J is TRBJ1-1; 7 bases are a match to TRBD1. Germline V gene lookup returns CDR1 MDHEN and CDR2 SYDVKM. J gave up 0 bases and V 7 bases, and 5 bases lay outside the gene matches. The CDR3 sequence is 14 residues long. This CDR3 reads CASTLQGMNTEAFF. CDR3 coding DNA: TGTGCCAGCACCCTACAGGGGATGAACACTGAAGCTTTCTTT.

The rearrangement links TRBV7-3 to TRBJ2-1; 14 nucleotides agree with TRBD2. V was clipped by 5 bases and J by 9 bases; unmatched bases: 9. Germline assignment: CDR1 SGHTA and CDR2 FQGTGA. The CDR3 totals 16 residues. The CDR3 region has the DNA TGTGCCAGCAGCCCCTCGACTAGCGGGAGGGAAGGTGAGCAGTTCTTC. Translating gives CASSPSTSGREGEQFF. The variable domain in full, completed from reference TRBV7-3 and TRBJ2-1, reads GAGVSQTPSNKVTEKGKYVELRCDPISGHTALYWYRQSLGQGPEFLIYFQGTGAADDSGLPNDRFFAVRPEGSVSTLKIQRTERGDSAVYLCASSPSTSGREGEQFFGPGTRLTVL.

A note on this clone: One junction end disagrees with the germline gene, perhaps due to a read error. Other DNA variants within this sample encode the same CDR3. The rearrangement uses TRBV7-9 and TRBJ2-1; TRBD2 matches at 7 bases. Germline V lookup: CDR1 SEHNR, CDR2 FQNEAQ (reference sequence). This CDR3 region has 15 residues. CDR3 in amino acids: CASIPRGRAYNEQFF. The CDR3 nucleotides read TGTGCCAGTATCCCCCGTGGGAGGGCCTATAATGAGCAGTTCTTC.

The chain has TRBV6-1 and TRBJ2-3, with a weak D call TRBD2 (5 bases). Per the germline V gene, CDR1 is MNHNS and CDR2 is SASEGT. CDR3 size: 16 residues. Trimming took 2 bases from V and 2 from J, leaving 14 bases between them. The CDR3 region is CASSEKGAAITDTQYF. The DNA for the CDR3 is TGTGCCAGCAGTGAAAAAGGAGCGGCAATCACAGATACGCAGTATTTT.

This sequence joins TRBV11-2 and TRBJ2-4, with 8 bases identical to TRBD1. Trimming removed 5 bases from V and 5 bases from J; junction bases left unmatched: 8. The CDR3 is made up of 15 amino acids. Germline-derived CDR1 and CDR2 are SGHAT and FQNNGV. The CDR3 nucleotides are TGTGCCAGCAGCCTTACAGGGGGAGTGGAAAACATTCAGTACTTC. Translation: CASSLTGGVENIQYF.

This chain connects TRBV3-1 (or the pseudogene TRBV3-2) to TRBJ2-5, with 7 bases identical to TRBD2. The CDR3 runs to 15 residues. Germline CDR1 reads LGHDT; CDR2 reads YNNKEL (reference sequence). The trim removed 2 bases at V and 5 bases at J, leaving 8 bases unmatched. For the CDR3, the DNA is TGTGCCAGCAGCCAACCCGTCGCGGGGGTTGAGACCCAGTACTTC. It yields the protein CASSQPVAGVETQYF.

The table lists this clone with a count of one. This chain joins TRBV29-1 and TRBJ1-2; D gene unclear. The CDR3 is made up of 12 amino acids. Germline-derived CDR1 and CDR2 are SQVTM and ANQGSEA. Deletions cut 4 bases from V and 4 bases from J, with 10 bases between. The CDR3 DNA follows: TGCAGCGTTGCCGCCAGGCGCTATGGCTACACCTTC. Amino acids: CSVAARRYGYTF.

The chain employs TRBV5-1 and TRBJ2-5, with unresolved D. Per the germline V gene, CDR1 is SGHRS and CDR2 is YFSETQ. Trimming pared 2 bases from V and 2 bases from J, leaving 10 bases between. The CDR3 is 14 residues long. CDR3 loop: CASSFIDIQETQYF. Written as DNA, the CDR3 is TGCGCCAGCAGCTTTATAGATATTCAAGAGACCCAGTACTTC.

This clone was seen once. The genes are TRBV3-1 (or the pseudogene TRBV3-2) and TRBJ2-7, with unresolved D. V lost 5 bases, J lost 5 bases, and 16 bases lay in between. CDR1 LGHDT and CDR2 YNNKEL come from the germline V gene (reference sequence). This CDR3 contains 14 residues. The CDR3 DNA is TGTGCCAGCAGCTCATACACACCCGTCAACGAGCAGTACTTC. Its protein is CASSSYTPVNEQYF.

In DNA, the CDR3 is TGCGCCAGCAGCGTAGACAGGAGCTCCTATAATTCACCCCTCCACTTT. It translates to CASSVDRSSYNSPLHF. The rearrangement links TRBV5-1 to TRBJ1-6; TRBD1 is a possible D gene (6 bases). Trimming stripped 4 bases from V and 0 bases from J, with 11 bases between. The germline gives CDR1 SGHRS, CDR2 YFSETQ. The CDR3 totals 16 residues.

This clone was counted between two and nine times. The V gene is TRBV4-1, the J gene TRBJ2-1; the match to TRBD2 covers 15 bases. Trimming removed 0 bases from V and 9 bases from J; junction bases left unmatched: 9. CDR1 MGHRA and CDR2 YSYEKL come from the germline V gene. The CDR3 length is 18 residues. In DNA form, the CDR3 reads TGCGCCAGCAGCCAAGATCGTTGGACTAGCGGGAGGGCGAGTGAGCAGTTCTTC. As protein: CASSQDRWTSGRASEQFF.

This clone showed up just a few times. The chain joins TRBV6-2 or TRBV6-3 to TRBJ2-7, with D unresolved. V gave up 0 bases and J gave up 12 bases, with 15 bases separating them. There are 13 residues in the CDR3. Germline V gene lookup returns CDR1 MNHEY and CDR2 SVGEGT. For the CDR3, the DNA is TGTGCCAGCAGTTACTCGAGTCCCCCGGGTTCGTACTTC. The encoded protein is CASSYSSPPGSYF.